These 26 T cell receptor beta chains were all obtained from the same sample, sequenced in a study of blood T cell repertoires in COVID-19. The method was immunoSEQ multiplex PCR; TCRdb's version includes in-frame clones alone and lacks a portion of them. The table has some 270,000 clones, about 91% seen once; the top ten hold 4% to 5%. Sequenced sample: peripheral blood. The source is a woman aged 35 to 49 who had recovered from COVID-19.

The J gene is TRBJ2-3, the V gene TRBV9, with 9 nucleotides matching TRBD2. The CDR3 runs to 15 residues. The V and J ends lost 2 bases and 2 bases, in that order; junction bases with no gene match: 3. The germline V gene has CDR1 SGDLS and CDR2 YYNGEE. In DNA, the CDR3 is TGTGCCAGCAGCGTCCTAGCGGGGACCACAGATACGCAGTATTTT. Translation: CASSVLAGTTDTQYF.

The chain is built from TRBV5-4 and TRBJ2-6, with D possibly matching TRBD1 (5 bases). Trimming cost V 0 bases and J 2 bases, with 9 bases left between them. Germline CDR1 reads SGHNT; CDR2 reads YYREEE (reference sequence). CDR3 length equals 16 residues. This CDR3 reads CASSLAQGAGANVLTF. The CDR3 nucleotides are TGTGCCAGCAGCTTGGCCCAAGGGGCTGGGGCCAACGTCCTGACTTTC. The full variable domain, completed using reference TRBV5-4 and TRBJ2-6, is ETGVTQSPTHLIKTRGQQVTLRCSSQSGHNTVSWYQQALGQGPQFIFQYYREEENGRGNFPPRFSGLQFPNYSSELNVNALELDDSALYLCASSLAQGAGANVLTFGAGSRLTVL.

The rearrangement joins TRBV18 to TRBJ1-1; TRBD1 is a possible D gene (6 bases). V gave up 4 bases and J gave up 5 bases, with 11 bases separating them. The CDR3 is made up of 13 amino acids. CDR1 is KGHSH and CDR2 is LQKENI in the germline V gene. As DNA, the CDR3 is TGTGCCAGCTCACACAGGGATTTGACTGAAGCTTTCTTT. Translating it yields CASSHRDLTEAFF.

The rearrangement uses TRBV15 and TRBJ2-7, with 10 bases matching TRBD1. Per the germline V gene, CDR1 is LNHNV and CDR2 is YYDKDF (reference sequence). The length of the CDR3 is 15 residues. V was pared by 5 bases and J by 3 bases, with 7 bases of the junction left unmatched. In nucleotides, the CDR3 is TGTGCCACCAGCTGGGGGACAGGGGATCACTACGAGCAGTACTTC. Protein product: CATSWGTGDHYEQYF.

The chain links TRBV18 to TRBJ2-3; a weak D match, TRBD1 (7 bases). The CDR3 is 18 amino acids. Germline V CDR1 and CDR2: KGHSH, LQKENI. Trimming took off 2 bases at V and 5 bases at J, with 23 bases between the two ends. The CDR3 nucleotides read TGTGCCAGCTCACCAATGGGAACAGGGGCGGGACTGAGAGATACGCAGTATTTT. It codes for CASSPMGTGAGLRDTQYF.

The rearrangement joins TRBV6-1 to TRBJ1-4, with TRBD1 matching over 9 bases. CDR1 and CDR2 (germline): MNHNS, SASEGT. CDR3 size: 15 residues. The ends lost 3 bases at V and 6 bases at J; junction bases unmatched: 5. CDR3 sequence reads: CASSDSGTGHEKLFF. In DNA, the CDR3 is TGTGCCAGCAGTGATTCCGGGACAGGGCATGAAAAACTGTTTTTT.

In its sample, this clone is medium-sized. This sequence joins TRBV6-8 and TRBJ2-7; TRBD1 agrees at 8 bases. This CDR3 has 17 residues. Per the germline V gene, CDR1 is MNHGY and CDR2 is SAAAGT. V was pared by 6 bases and J by 0 bases, with 13 bases of the junction left unmatched. The CDR3 nucleotides are TGTGCCAGCAGCCGAGGGCCGGGACAGGACTTCTCCTACGAGCAGTACTTC. Translation: CASSRGPGQDFSYEQYF.

The chain recombines TRBV12-5 with TRBJ1-5, with unresolved D. The V end was cut by 5 bases, the J end by 5 bases, with 7 bases between. In germline, CDR1 is LGHNT, CDR2 FRNRAP. CDR3 length: 12 amino acids. This CDR3 is CASGLADQPQHF. DNA of the CDR3: TGTGCTAGTGGTCTTGCGGATCAGCCCCAGCATTTT.

This clone was seen a single time. CDR3 residues: CASSASGFGSPLHF. CDR3 sequence (DNA): TGTGCCAGCAGCGCCTCAGGGTTCGGTTCACCCCTCCACTTT. This chain links TRBV7-7 with TRBJ1-6; D might be TRBD1 (5 bases). V lost 5 bases, J lost 9 bases, and 14 bases lay in between. The CDR3 length is 14 residues. From germline, CDR1 is SSHAT and CDR2 FNYEAQ (reference sequence).

CDR3: CASSSRLSGNPNNEQFF. In nucleotides, the CDR3 is TGTGCCAGCAGTTCCCGACTATCCGGAAACCCTAACAATGAGCAGTTCTTC. The chain carries TRBV27 and TRBJ2-1, with D possibly matching TRBD2 (5 bases). This CDR3 has 17 residues. The V gene lost 4 bases and the J gene lost 5 bases, with 21 bases spanning the gap. Germline assignment: CDR1 MNHEY and CDR2 SMNVEV (reference sequence).

This chain links TRBV6-5 with TRBJ2-7; TRBD2 is a possible D gene (6 bases). The V and J ends lost 6 bases and 0 bases respectively, with 15 bases between them. Germline CDR1 and CDR2: MNHEY and SVGAGI. This CDR3 has 15 residues. The DNA for the CDR3 is TGTGCCAGCAGGGATCTACACGGGAGCTCCTACGAGCAGTACTTC. It specifies CASRDLHGSSYEQYF.

The chain uses TRBV7-3 and TRBJ2-2, with TRBD1 matching over 9 bases. The ends lost 4 bases at V and 4 bases at J; junction bases unmatched: 13. The germline gives CDR1 SGHTA, CDR2 FQGTGA. The CDR3 has 18 residues. CDR3 region: CASSSPPGGQGGTGELFF. CDR3 sequence (DNA): TGTGCCAGCAGCTCCCCCCCTGGGGGACAGGGTGGCACCGGGGAGCTGTTTTTT.

The chain joins TRBV3-1 (or the pseudogene TRBV3-2) to TRBJ2-1; 10 bases align to TRBD2. In germline, CDR1 is LGHDT, CDR2 YNNKEL (reference sequence). The CDR3 is 15 amino acids. The J segment lost 0 bases and the V segment lost 10 bases, leaving 6 bases of the junction unmatched. CDR3 sequence reads: CATEASGGSYNEQFF. The CDR3 region has the DNA TGTGCCACCGAAGCTAGCGGGGGCTCCTACAATGAGCAGTTCTTC.

The chain combines TRBV27 with TRBJ2-1, with a tentative D call TRBD1 (7 bases). V shed 7 bases and J shed 9 bases, with 25 bases lying between them. This CDR3 is 16 amino acids long. Germline CDR1 is MNHEY and CDR2 is SMNVEV (reference sequence). The CDR3 loop is CASMTQWRGRTGEQFF. CDR3 bases: TGTGCCAGCATGACTCAGTGGAGGGGGCGGACGGGTGAGCAGTTCTTC.

V and J are TRBV21-1 and TRBJ1-5; no DNA check was done on the table's D call, TRBD1. TRBV21-1 is a recognized pseudogene. The length of the CDR3 is 17 residues. This CDR3 reads CASTPYSFPYSNQPQHF. In DNA form, the CDR3 reads TGTGCCAGCACCCCCTACAGCTTCCCTTATAGCAATCAGCCCCAGCATTTT.

This clone was counted between two and nine times. The V and J genes are TRBV19 and TRBJ2-5; weak D call: TRBD2 (6 bases). This CDR3 is built from 12 residues. Trimming stripped 3 bases from V and 10 bases from J, with 12 bases between. Germline values: CDR1 LNHDA, CDR2 SQIVND (reference sequence). The CDR3 loop is CASSINRGIQYF. CDR3 bases: TGTGCCAGTAGTATCAACCGGGGGATCCAGTACTTC.

This clone was detected once. The CDR3 bases are TGTGCCAGCAGCTTTCAGGTGGGTGAAGCTTTCTTT. Protein: CASSFQVGEAFF. V is TRBV11-2 and J is TRBJ1-1; D gene uncertain. The germline V and J ends were trimmed by 3 bases and 7 bases, with 9 bases remaining between them. There are 12 residues in the CDR3. Germline V lookup: CDR1 SGHAT, CDR2 FQNNGV.

V usage is TRBV9 and J usage is TRBJ2-5; the match to TRBD2 covers 15 bases. With 3 bases clipped from V and 4 bases from J, the junction kept 7 bases outside the gene matches. There are 17 residues in the CDR3. Germline V CDR1 and CDR2: SGDLS, YYNGEE. For the CDR3, the DNA is TGTGCCAGCAGCGACGGGACTAGCGGGAGGTTTGGAGAGACCCAGTACTTC. Translation: CASSDGTSGRFGETQYF.

The sample holds a few counts of this clone. This chain joins TRBV7-6 and TRBJ2-5, with D perhaps TRBD2 (5 bases). This CDR3 spans 16 amino acids. Germline CDR1 SGHVS, CDR2 FNYEAQ. V was pared by 5 bases and J by 1 base, with 17 bases between. This CDR3 reads CASSPRTQTPQETQYF. In DNA, the CDR3 is TGTGCCAGCAGCCCAAGGACTCAAACCCCCCAAGAGACCCAGTACTTC.

This chain connects TRBV3-1 (or the pseudogene TRBV3-2) to TRBJ2-7, with 10 positions matching TRBD1. Germline V gene sequence: CDR1 LGHDT, CDR2 YNNKEL (reference sequence). V gave up 1 base and J gave up 2 bases; unmatched junction bases: 2. The CDR3 loop spans 15 amino acids. The DNA for the CDR3 is TGTGCCAGCAGCCAAGTCGGGACAGGGGCCTACGAGCAGTACTTC. This gives the protein CASSQVGTGAYEQYF.

The rearrangement uses TRBV6-6 and TRBJ2-1; possibly TRBD1 for D (6 bases). V lost 5 bases and J lost 10, with 21 bases in between. Looked up from germline, CDR1 is MNHNY and CDR2 is SVGAGI (reference sequence). The CDR3 totals 15 residues. The CDR3, as DNA: TGTGCCAGCAGTACCATTCAGGGGCGCCAGCGGGAGCAGTTCTTC. Its translation: CASSTIQGRQREQFF.

The J gene is TRBJ2-2, the V gene TRBV10-1; D ambiguous. Between the trimmed V and J ends, which lost 5 bases and 5 bases, there was a span of 6 bases. CDR3 length: 12 residues. The germline V gene encodes CDR1 WNHNN and CDR2 SYGVQD (reference sequence). DNA for the CDR3: TGCGCCAGCAGTTCTCTAACCGGGGAGCTGTTTTTT. The encoded protein is CASSSLTGELFF.

The count of this clone is one. The chain couples TRBV7-3 to TRBJ2-7, with TRBD2 as a possible D gene (5 bases). V gave up 5 bases and J gave up 5 bases, with 10 bases separating them. The CDR3 loop spans 12 amino acids. CDR1 and CDR2 (germline): SGHTA, FQGTGA. This chain's CDR3 is CASSAPGDEQYF. CDR3 DNA: TGTGCCAGCAGCGCTCCCGGGGACGAGCAGTACTTC.

The chain joins TRBV4-1 to TRBJ2-7; TRBD1 aligns across 9 bases. J was trimmed by 6 bases and V by 3 bases; bases with no gene match: 12. From germline, CDR1 is MGHRA and CDR2 YSYEKL. The CDR3 has 16 amino acids. CDR3 DNA: TGCGCCAGCAGCCACAGTGGGGGGACAGGGTGGGCCGAGCAGTACTTC. Amino acid sequence: CASSHSGGTGWAEQYF.

The J gene is TRBJ1-2, the V gene TRBV5-1, with a possible D match to TRBD1 (5 bases). The CDR3 spans 15 residues. Germline V gene lookup returns CDR1 SGHRS and CDR2 YFSETQ. Trimming pared 0 bases from V and 5 bases from J, leaving 14 bases between. The CDR3 reads CASSLVSGTQYGYTF. Written as DNA, the CDR3 is TGCGCCAGCAGCTTGGTGAGTGGGACTCAATATGGCTACACCTTC.

The rearrangement uses TRBV11-3 and TRBJ2-2; no clear D. CDR1 SGHNT and CDR2 YENEEA come from the germline V gene. This CDR3 is 13 amino acids long. Trimming took off 3 bases at V and 6 bases at J, with 8 bases between the two ends. The CDR3 coding sequence is TGTGCCAGCAGCTTCGTAAAATCCGGGGAGCTGTTTTTT. Its translation: CASSFVKSGELFF.